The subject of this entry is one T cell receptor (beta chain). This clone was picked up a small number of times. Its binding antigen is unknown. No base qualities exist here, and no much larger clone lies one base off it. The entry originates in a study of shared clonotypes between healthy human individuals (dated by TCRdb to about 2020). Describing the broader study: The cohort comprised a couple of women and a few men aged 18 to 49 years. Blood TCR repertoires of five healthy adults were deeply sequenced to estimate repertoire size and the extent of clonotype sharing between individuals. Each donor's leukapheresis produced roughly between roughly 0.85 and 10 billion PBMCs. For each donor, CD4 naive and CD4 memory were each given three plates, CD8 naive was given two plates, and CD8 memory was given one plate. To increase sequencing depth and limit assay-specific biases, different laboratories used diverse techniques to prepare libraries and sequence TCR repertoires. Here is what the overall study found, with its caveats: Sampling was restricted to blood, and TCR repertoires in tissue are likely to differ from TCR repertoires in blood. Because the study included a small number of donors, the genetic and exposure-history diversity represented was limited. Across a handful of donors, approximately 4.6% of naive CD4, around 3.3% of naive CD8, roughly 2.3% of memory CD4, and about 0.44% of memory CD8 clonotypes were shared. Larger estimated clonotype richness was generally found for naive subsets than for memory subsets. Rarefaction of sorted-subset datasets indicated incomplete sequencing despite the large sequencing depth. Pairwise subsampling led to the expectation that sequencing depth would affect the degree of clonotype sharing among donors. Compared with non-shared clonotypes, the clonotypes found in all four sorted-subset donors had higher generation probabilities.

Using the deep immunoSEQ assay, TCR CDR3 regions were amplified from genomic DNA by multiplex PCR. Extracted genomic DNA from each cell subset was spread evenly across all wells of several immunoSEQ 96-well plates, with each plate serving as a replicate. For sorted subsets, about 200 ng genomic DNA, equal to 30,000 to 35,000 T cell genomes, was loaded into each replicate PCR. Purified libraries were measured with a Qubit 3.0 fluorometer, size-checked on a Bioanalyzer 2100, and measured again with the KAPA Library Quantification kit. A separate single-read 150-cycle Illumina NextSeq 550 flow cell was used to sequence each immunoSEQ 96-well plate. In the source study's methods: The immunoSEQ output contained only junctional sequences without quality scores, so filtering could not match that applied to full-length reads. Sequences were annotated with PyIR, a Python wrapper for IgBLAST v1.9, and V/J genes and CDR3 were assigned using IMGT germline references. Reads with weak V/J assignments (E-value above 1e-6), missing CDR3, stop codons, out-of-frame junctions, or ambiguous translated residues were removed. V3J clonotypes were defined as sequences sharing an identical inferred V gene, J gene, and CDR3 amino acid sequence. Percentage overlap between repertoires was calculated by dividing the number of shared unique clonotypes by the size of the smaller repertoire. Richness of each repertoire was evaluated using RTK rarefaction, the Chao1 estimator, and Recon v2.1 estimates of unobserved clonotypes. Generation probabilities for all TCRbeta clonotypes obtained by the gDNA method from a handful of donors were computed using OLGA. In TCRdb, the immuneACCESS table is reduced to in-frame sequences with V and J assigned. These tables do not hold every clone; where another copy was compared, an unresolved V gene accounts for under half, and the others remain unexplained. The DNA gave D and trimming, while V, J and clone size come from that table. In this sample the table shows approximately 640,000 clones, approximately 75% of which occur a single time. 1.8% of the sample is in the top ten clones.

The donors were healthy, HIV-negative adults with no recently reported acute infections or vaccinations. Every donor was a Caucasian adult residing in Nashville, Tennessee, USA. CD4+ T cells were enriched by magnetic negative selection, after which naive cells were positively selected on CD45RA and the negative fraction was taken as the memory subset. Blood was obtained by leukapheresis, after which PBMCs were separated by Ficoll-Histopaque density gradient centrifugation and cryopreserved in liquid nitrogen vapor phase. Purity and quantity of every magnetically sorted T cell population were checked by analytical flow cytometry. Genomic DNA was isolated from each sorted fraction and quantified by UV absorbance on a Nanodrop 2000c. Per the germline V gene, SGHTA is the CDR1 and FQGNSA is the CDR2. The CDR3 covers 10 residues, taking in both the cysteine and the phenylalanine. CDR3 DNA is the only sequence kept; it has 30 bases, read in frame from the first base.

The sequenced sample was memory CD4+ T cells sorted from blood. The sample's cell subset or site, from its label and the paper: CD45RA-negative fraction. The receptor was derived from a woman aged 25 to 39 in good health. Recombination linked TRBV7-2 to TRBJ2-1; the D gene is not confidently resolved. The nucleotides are TGTGCGATACGGCCGGGCGAGCAGTTCTTC. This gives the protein CAIRPGEQFF.